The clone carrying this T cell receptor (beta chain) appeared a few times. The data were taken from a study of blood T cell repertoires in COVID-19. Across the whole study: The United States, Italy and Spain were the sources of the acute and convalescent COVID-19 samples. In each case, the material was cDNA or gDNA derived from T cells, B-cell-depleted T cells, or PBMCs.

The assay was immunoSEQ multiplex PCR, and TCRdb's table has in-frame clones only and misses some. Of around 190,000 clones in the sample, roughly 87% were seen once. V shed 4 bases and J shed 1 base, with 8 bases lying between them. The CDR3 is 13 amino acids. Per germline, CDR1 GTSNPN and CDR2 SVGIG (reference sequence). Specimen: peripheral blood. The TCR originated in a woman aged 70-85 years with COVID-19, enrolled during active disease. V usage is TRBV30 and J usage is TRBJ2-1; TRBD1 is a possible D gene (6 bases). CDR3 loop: CAWNRVSYNEQFF. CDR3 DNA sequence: TGTGCCTGGAACAGGGTATCCTACAATGAGCAGTTCTTC.